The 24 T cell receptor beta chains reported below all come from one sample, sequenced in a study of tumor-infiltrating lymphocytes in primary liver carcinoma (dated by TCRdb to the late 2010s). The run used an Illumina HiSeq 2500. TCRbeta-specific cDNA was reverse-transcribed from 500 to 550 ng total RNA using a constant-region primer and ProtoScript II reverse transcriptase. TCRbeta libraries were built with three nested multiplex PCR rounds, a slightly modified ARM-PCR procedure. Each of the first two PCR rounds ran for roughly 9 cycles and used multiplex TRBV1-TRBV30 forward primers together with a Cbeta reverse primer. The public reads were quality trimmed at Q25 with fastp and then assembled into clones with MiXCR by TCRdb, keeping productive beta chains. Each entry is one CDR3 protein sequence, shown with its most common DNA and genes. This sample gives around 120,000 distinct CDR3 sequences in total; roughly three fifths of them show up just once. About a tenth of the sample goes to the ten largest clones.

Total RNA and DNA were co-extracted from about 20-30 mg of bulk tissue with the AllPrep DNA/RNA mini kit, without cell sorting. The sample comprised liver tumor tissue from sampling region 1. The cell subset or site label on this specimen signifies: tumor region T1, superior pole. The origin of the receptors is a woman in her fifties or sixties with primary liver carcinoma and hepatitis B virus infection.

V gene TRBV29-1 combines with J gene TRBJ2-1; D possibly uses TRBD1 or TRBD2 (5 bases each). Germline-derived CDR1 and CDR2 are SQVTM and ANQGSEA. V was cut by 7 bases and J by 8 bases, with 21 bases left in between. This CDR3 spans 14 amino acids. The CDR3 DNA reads TGCAGCGGGACGAGGGTAAGGGGACCTGATGAGCAGTTCTTC. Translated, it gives CSGTRVRGPDEQFF.

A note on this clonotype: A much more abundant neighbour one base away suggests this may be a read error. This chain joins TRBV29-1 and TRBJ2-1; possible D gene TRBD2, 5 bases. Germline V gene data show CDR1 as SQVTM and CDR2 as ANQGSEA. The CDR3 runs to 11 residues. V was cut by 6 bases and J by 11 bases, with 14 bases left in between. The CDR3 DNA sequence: TGCAGCGTAACGTCCGACTACAAGCAGTTCTTC. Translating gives CSVTSDYKQFF.

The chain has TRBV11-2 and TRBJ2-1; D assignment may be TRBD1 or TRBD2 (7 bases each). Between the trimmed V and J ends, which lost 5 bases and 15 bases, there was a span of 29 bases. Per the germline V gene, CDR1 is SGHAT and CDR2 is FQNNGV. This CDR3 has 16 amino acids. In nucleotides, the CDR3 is TGTGCCAGCAGCCGAAGCAGGGGGGGCAGGGTGGATGTGCGGTTCTTC. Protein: CASSRSRGGRVDVRFF.

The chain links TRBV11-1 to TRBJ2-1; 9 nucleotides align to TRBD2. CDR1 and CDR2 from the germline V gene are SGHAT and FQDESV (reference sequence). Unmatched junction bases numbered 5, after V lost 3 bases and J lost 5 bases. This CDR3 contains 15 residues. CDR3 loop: CASSFRLAGDNEQFF. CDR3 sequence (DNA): TGTGCCAGCAGCTTCAGATTAGCGGGAGACAATGAGCAGTTCTTC.

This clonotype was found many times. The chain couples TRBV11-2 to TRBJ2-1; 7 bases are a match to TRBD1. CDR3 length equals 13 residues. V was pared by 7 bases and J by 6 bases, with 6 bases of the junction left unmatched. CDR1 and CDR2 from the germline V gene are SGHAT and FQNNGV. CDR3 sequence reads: CASTIGQANEQFF. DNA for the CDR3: TGTGCCAGCACCATTGGACAGGCCAATGAGCAGTTCTTC.

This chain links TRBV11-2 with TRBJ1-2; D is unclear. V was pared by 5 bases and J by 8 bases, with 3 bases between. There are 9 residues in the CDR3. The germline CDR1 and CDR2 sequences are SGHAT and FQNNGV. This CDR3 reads CASSPGYTF. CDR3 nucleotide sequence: TGTGCCAGCAGCCCCGGCTACACCTTC.

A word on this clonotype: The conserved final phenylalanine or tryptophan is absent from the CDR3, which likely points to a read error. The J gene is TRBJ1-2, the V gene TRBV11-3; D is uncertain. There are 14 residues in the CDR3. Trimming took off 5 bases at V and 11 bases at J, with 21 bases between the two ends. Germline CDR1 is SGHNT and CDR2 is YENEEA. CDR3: CASSPLTNIGGYTS. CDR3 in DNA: TGTGCCAGCAGCCCATTGACGAATATTGGTGGATACACCTCC.

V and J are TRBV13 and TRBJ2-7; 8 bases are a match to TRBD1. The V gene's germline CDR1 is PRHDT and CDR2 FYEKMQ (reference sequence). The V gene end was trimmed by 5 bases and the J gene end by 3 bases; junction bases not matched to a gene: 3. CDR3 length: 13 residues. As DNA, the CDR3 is TGTGCCAGCAGCCGAGACAGGGGCTACGAGCAGTACTTC. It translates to CASSRDRGYEQYF.

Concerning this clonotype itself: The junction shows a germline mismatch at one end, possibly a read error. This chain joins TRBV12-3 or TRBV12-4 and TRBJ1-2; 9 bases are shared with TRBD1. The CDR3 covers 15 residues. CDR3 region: CVSRLGGQGNYGYTF. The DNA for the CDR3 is TGTGTCAGCAGGTTAGGGGGACAGGGCAACTATGGCTACACCTTC.

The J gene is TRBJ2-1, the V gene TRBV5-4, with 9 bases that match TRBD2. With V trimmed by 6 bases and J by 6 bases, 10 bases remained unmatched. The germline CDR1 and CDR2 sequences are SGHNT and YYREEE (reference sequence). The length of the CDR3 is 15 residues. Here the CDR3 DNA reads TGTGCCAGCACCGTTGCTAGCGGGATGGCCAATGAGCAGTTCTTC. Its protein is CASTVASGMANEQFF.

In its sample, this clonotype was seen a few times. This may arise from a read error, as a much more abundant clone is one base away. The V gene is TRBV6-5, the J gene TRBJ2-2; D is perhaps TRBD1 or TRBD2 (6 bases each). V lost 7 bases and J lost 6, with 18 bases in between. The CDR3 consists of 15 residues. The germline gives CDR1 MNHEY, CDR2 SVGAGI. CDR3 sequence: CASNKGGFNAGELFF. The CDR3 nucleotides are TGTGCCAGCAATAAGGGGGGATTCAACGCCGGGGAGCTGTTTTTT.

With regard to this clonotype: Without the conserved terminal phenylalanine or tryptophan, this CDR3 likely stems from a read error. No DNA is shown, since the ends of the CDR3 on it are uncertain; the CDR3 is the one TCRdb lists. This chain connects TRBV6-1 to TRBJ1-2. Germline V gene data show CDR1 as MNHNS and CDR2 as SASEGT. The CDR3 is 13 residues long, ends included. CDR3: CASSEGGSYGCTL.

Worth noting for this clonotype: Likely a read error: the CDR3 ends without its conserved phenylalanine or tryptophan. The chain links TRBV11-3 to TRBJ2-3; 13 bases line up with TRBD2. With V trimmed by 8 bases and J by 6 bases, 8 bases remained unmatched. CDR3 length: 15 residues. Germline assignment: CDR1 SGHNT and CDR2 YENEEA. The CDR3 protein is CASDPGLAGVDTQYS. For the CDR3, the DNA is TGTGCCAGCGACCCAGGACTAGCGGGAGTGGATACGCAGTATTCT.

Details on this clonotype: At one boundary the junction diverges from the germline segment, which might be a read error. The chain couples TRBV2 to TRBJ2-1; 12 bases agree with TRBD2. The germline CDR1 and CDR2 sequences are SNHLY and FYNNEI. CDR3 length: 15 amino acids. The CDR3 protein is CASIEGLAGLNEQFF. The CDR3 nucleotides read TGTGCCAGCATTGAAGGACTAGCGGGACTGAATGAGCAGTTCTTC. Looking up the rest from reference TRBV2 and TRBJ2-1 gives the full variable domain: EPEVTQTPSHQVTQMGQEVILRCVPISNHLYFYWYRQILGQKVEFLVSFYNNEISEKSEIFDDQFSVERPDGSNFTLKIRSTKLEDSAMYFCASIEGLAGLNEQFFGPGTRLTVL.

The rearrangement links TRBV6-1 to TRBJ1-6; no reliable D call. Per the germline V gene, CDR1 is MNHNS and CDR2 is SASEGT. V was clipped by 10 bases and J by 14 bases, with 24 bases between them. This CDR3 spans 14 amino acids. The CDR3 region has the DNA TGTGCCATCAATGAAGAAGGGTTCGGAGGGACCCTCCACTTT. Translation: CAINEEGFGGTLHF.

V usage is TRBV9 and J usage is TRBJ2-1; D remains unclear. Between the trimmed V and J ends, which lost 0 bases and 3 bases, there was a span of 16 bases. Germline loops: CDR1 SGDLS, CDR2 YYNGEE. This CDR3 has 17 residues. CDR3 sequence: CASSVGVSVAYYNEQFF. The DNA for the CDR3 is TGTGCCAGCAGCGTAGGGGTGTCCGTCGCCTACTACAATGAGCAGTTCTTC.

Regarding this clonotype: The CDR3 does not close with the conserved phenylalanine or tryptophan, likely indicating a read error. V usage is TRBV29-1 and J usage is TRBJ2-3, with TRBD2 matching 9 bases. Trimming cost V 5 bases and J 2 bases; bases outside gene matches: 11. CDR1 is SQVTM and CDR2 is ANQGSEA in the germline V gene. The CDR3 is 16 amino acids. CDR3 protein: CSVRGVTSGTTDTQYS. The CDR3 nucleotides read TGCAGCGTTCGTGGGGTGACTAGCGGCACCACAGATACGCAGTATTCT.

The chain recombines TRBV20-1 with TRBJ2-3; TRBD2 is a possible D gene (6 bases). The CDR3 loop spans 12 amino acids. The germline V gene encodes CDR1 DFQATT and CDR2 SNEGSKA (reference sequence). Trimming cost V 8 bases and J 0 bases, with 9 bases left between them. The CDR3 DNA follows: TGCAGTTTAGCGGCTAGCACAGATACGCAGTATTTT. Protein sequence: CSLAASTDTQYF.

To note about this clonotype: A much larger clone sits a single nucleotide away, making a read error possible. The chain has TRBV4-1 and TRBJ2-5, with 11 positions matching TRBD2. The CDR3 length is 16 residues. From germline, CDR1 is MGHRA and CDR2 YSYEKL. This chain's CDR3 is CAGSHNSGRAQETQYF. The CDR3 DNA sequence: TGCGCCGGCAGCCACAATAGCGGGAGGGCCCAAGAGACCCAGTACTTC.

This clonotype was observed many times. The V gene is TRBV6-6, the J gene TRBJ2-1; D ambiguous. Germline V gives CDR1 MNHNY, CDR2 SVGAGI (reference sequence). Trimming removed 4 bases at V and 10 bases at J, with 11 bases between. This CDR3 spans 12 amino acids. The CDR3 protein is CASSSAPQEQFF. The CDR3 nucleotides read TGTGCCAGCAGTTCCGCACCCCAGGAGCAGTTCTTC.

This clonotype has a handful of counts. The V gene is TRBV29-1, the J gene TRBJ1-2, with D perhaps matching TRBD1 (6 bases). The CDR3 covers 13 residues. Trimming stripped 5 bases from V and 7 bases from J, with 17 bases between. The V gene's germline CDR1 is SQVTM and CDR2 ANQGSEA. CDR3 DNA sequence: TGCAGCGTTAGCCCCGGAGGGGGGGTTGGCTACACCTTC. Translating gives CSVSPGGGVGYTF.

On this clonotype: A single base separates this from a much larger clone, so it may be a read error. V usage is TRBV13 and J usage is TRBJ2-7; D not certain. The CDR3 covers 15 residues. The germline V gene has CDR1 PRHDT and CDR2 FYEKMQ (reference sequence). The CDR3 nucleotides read TGTGCCAGCAGCTATGAAGGATCGTCCGTAGGCGAGCATTACTTC. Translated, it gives CASSYEGSSVGEHYF.

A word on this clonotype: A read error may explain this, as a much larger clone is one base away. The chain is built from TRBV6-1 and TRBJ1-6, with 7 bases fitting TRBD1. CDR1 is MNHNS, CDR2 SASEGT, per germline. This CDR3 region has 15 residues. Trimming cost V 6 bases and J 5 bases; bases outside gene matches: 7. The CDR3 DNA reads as TGTGCCAGCAGGACAGGGATAAAGAATAATTCACCCCTCCACTTT. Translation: CASRTGIKNNSPLHF.

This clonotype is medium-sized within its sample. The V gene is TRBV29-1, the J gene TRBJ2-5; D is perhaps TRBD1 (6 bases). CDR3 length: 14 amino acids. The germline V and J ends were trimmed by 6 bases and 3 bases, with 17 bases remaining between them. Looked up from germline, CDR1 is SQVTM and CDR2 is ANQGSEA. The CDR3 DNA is TGCAGCGTCCCCCAATCAGGGGCAGAAGAGACCCAGTACTTC. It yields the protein CSVPQSGAEETQYF.